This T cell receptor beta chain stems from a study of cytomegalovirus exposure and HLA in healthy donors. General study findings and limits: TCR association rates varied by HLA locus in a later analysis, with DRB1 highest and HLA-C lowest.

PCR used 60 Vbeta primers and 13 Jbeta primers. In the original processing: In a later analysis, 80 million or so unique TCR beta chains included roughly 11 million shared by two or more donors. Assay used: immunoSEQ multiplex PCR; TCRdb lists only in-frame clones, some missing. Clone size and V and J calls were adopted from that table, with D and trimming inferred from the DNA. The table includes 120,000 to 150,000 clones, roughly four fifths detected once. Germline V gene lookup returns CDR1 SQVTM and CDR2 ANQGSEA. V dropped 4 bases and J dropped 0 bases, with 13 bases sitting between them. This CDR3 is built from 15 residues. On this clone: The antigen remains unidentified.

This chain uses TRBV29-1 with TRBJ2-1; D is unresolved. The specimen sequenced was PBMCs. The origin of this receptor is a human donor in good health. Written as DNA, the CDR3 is TGCAGCGTTGGGAGAACGGGTAGCTCCTACAATGAGCAGTTCTTC. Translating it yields CSVGRTGSSYNEQFF.